What follows are 22 T cell receptor beta chains derived from one specimen sequenced in a study of T cells in Graves' hyperthyroidism and ophthalmopathy. Researchers amplified the TCR beta CDR3 regions from RNA transcripts. Initially, a first-round RT-PCR of the TCR CDR3 employed the HTBI primer set. TCRdb reprocessed the multiplex PCR reads with MiXCR, giving one entry per CDR3 protein. This table has approximately 720,000 distinct CDR3 sequences, approximately 18% appearing once. Sequencing was carried out using blood. All receptors derive from a woman aged 50 to 60 with Graves' hyperthyroidism that later progressed to Graves' ophthalmopathy.

This clonotype showed up many times. The V and J genes are TRBV5-8 and TRBJ2-3; unclear D gene. CDR3 length: 14 residues. V was cut by 0 bases and J by 2 bases, with 7 bases left in between. Germline lookup yields CDR1 SGHTS and CDR2 YDEGEE. In DNA form, the CDR3 reads TGTGCCAGCAGCTTGGCAGATCCCACAGATACGCAGTATTTT. It encodes CASSLADPTDTQYF.

The rearrangement links TRBV27 to TRBJ2-7; 7 bases are a match to TRBD2. With V trimmed by 8 bases and J by 3 bases, 10 bases remained unmatched. The V gene's germline CDR1 is MNHEY and CDR2 SMNVEV (reference sequence). The CDR3 contains 14 residues. The CDR3 sequence is CASRGEGWIYEQYF. The CDR3 nucleotides read TGTGCCAGCCGAGGGGAGGGATGGATCTACGAGCAGTACTTC.

This sequence joins TRBV29-1 and TRBJ1-5; 8 bases are shared with TRBD1. With 6 bases clipped from V and 0 bases from J, the junction kept 4 bases outside the gene matches. This CDR3 is 14 amino acids long. Germline loops: CDR1 SQVTM, CDR2 ANQGSEA. The CDR3 nucleotides are TGCAGCGTCGCGACAGGGGATAGCAATCAGCCCCAGCATTTT. Translating gives CSVATGDSNQPQHF.

This clonotype was picked up many times. This chain links TRBV11-1 with TRBJ1-2; 7 bases line up with TRBD1. The V and J ends lost 4 bases and 4 bases, in that order; junction bases with no gene match: 15. The germline gives CDR1 SGHAT, CDR2 FQDESV (reference sequence). The length of the CDR3 is 17 residues. The CDR3 nucleotides are TGTGCCAGCAGCTCGGGGACAGCGGCCCTGGACCTCTATGGCTACACCTTC. Encoded protein: CASSSGTAALDLYGYTF.

This clonotype appeared a few times. The chain has TRBV20-1 and TRBJ2-3, with 12 bases matching TRBD2. CDR1 and CDR2 from the germline V gene are DFQATT and SNEGSKA (reference sequence). V shed 3 bases and J 1 base; nucleotides not matched to a gene: 5. This CDR3 is 16 amino acids long. The chain's CDR3 is CSARAGLAGRTDTQYF. Here the CDR3 DNA reads TGCAGTGCTAGGGCTGGACTAGCGGGGCGCACAGATACGCAGTATTTT.

V and J are TRBV27 and TRBJ2-7; D possibly corresponds to TRBD1 (5 bases). The CDR3 sequence is 13 residues long. V was cut by 3 bases and J by 2 bases, with 8 bases left in between. Germline CDR1 MNHEY, CDR2 SMNVEV (reference sequence). CDR3 amino acids: CASSFQGPYEQYF. The CDR3 coding sequence is TGTGCCAGCAGTTTTCAGGGTCCCTACGAGCAGTACTTC.

This clonotype was seen a handful of times. The V and J genes are TRBV12-3 or TRBV12-4 and TRBJ1-1; TRBD1 matches at 7 bases. V was clipped by 0 bases and J by 8 bases; unmatched bases: 0. The length of the CDR3 is 12 residues. CDR3 sequence reads: CASSLARGEAFF. DNA for the CDR3: TGTGCCAGCAGTTTAGCCAGGGGGGAAGCTTTCTTT.

The V and J genes are TRBV11-2 and TRBJ1-4; D remains unclear. CDR1 is SGHAT and CDR2 is FQNNGV in the germline V gene. Trimming removed 1 base at V and 0 bases at J, with 9 bases between. There are 16 residues in the CDR3. CDR3 region: CASSLGSIATNEKLFF. The DNA of the CDR3 is TGTGCCAGCAGCTTAGGATCTATCGCAACTAATGAAAAACTGTTTTTT. Full variable domain (outside the CDR3, taken from reference TRBV11-2 and TRBJ1-4): EAGVAQSPRYKIIEKRQSVAFWCNPISGHATLYWYQQILGQGPKLLIQFQNNGVVDDSQLPKDRFSAERLKGVDSTLKIQPAKLEDSAVYLCASSLGSIATNEKLFFGSGTQLSVL.

J is TRBJ1-2 and V is TRBV5-5; D is uncertain. CDR1 and CDR2 (germline): SGHKS, YYEKEE (reference sequence). This CDR3 comprises 16 residues. V was shortened by 4 bases and J by 6 bases, with 22 bases between the two germline ends. The DNA of the CDR3 is TGTGCCAGCAGCATTGGTAGTGCTACGAGGACGGATGGCTACACCTTC. It translates to CASSIGSATRTDGYTF.

This clonotype was observed a single time. A much larger clone is a single base away; this may be a read error. The chain employs TRBV18 and TRBJ2-7; TRBD1 agrees at 7 bases. V dropped 0 bases and J dropped 1; count of bases not matched to a gene: 6. The CDR3 is made up of 16 amino acids. Germline lookup yields CDR1 KGHSH and CDR2 LQKENI. CDR3 in amino acids: CASSPPDRFASYEQYF. The CDR3 DNA follows: TGTGCCAGCTCACCACCGGACAGGTTCGCATCCTACGAGCAGTACTTC.

This rearrangement joins TRBV27 to TRBJ2-4; TRBD1 might be the D (6 bases). CDR1 is MNHEY and CDR2 is SMNVEV in the germline V gene (reference sequence). The V end was cut by 0 bases, the J end by 0 bases, with 12 bases between. The CDR3 covers 17 residues. In DNA form, the CDR3 reads TGTGCCAGCAGTTTATCGACGGACAGTCTAGCCAAAAACATTCAGTACTTC. It is translated as CASSLSTDSLAKNIQYF.

V gene TRBV20-1 combines with J gene TRBJ2-7; D might be TRBD2 (6 bases). CDR1 and CDR2 from the germline V gene are DFQATT and SNEGSKA (reference sequence). The CDR3 covers 16 residues. V lost 0 bases to trimming and J lost 0 bases, with 15 bases between them. CDR3 region: CSARDHRRGDSYEQYF. CDR3 DNA: TGCAGTGCTAGAGATCACAGGCGCGGGGACTCCTACGAGCAGTACTTC.

On this clonotype itself: The junction departs from the called germline gene at one end, perhaps through a read error. The rearrangement uses TRBV4-2 and TRBJ1-2; unclear D gene. This CDR3 is built from 17 residues. Germline lookup yields CDR1 LGHNA and CDR2 YNFKEQ. The CDR3 DNA reads TGTGCCAGAAGCCAAGATATCGGGTTCCTTCGGGATTATGGCTACACCTTC. As protein: CARSQDIGFLRDYGYTF.

The chain recombines TRBV19 with TRBJ1-2, with D tentatively TRBD1 (5 bases). Deletions cut 7 bases from V and 4 bases from J, with 19 bases between. Germline V gives CDR1 LNHDA, CDR2 SQIVND (reference sequence). This CDR3 contains 15 residues. The CDR3 coding sequence is TGTGCCAGTACCCTCCAGACGGGGGGGAGCTATGGCTACACCTTC. This translates into CASTLQTGGSYGYTF.

This clonotype came up a few times. This chain connects TRBV12-3 or TRBV12-4 to TRBJ2-5; no clear D. This CDR3 has 12 residues. Trimming took off 3 bases at V and 6 bases at J, with 8 bases between the two ends. The CDR3 DNA is TGTGCCAGCAGTTTTGCCTACCAGACCCAGTACTTC. Residues: CASSFAYQTQYF.

This clonotype was recorded at least ten times. This rearrangement joins TRBV12-5 to TRBJ1-1; no clear D gene. This CDR3 has 15 residues. The germline gives CDR1 LGHNT, CDR2 FRNRAP. Trimming took 2 bases from V and 3 from J, leaving 13 bases between them. CDR3 nucleotide sequence: TGTGCTAGTGGTTTGTTGGCGGCTCCGTACACTGAAGCTTTCTTT. Translated: CASGLLAAPYTEAFF.

This clonotype has more than one count but fewer than ten. The chain employs TRBV7-2 and TRBJ2-7; 7 nucleotides match TRBD1. Germline-derived CDR1 and CDR2 are SGHTA and FQGNSA. The CDR3 spans 19 residues. V shed 5 bases, J shed 0 bases, and the junction held 19 bases outside the gene matches. CDR3 residues: CASSRREGSGTVFSYEQYF. The DNA for the CDR3 is TGTGCCAGCAGCCGAAGAGAGGGGTCCGGGACAGTTTTCTCCTACGAGCAGTACTTC.

A few counts support this clonotype. The chain employs TRBV7-6 and TRBJ1-3; possibly TRBD1 for D (6 bases). Germline V CDR1 and CDR2: SGHVS, FNYEAQ. This CDR3 comprises 16 residues. The germline V and J ends were trimmed by 5 bases and 0 bases, with 14 bases remaining between them. The CDR3 protein is CASSPIQGPSGNTIYF. The CDR3 bases are TGTGCCAGCAGCCCGATACAGGGCCCCTCTGGAAACACCATATATTTT. The whole variable domain, remainder taken from reference TRBV7-6 and TRBJ1-3, is GAGVSQSPRYKVTKRGQDVALRCDPISGHVSLYWYRQALGQGPEFLTYFNYEAQQDKSGLPNDRFSAERPEGSISTLTIQRTEQRDSAMYRCASSPIQGPSGNTIYFGEGSWLTVV.

V is TRBV20-1 and J is TRBJ2-1, with TRBD2 identical over 7 bases. Germline CDR1 is DFQATT and CDR2 is SNEGSKA (reference sequence). The CDR3 consists of 13 residues. V dropped 4 bases and J dropped 2; count of bases not matched to a gene: 2. CDR3 sequence reads: CSAITSAYNEQFF. The DNA of the CDR3 is TGCAGTGCTATAACTAGCGCCTACAATGAGCAGTTCTTC.

This clonotype was seen only a few times. V and J are TRBV12-3 or TRBV12-4 and TRBJ2-2; no firm D call. Trimming took 6 bases from V and 6 from J, leaving 8 bases between them. The CDR3 is 12 residues long. The CDR3 region is CASRSGPGELFF. The CDR3 nucleotides are TGTGCCAGCAGGTCCGGTCCCGGGGAGCTGTTTTTT.

The chain links TRBV7-9 to TRBJ2-1, with 7 bases lining up with TRBD2. This CDR3 is built from 14 residues. Germline V gives CDR1 SEHNR, CDR2 FQNEAQ (reference sequence). With 3 bases clipped from V and 10 bases from J, the junction kept 9 bases outside the gene matches. CDR3 bases: TGTGCCAGCAGCTTGCCGGGACTCGGGGGGGAGCAGTTCTTC. Encoded protein: CASSLPGLGGEQFF.

The rearrangement links TRBV6-1 to TRBJ1-6, with D maybe TRBD1 (6 bases). CDR3 length: 15 residues. Trimming took off 8 bases at V and 6 bases at J, with 17 bases between the two ends. Germline CDR1 is MNHNS and CDR2 is SASEGT. For the CDR3, the DNA is TGTGCCAGCTCCCCGGCAGGGGTAGGTAATTCACCCCTCCACTTT. It translates to CASSPAGVGNSPLHF.